Listed below are T cell receptor beta chains from one sample, sequenced in a study of cytomegalovirus exposure and HLA in healthy donors. Produced via immunoSEQ multiplex PCR; TCRdb's table is partial and in-frame only. The sample holds roughly 200,000 clones; 65% to 80% are singletons and the top ten take approximately 4%. The source material was PBMCs. These receptors all come from a woman in her 30s in good health and CMV-seropositive. Both conserved end residues are part of each CDR3.

v_call cdr3_aa
TRBV7-2 CASSFSRSSYNEQFF
TRBV11-2 CASSPFGTGRYGYTF
TRBV5-6 CASSLGQGDGYTF
TRBV2 CASIPPRGVETQYF
TRBV4-2 CASSQEDLGEAYEQYF
TRBV4-1 CASSQEQGWGYGYTF
TRBV15 CATSTGTSGGADTQYF
TRBV19 CATRGGANYGYTF
TRBV19 CASSIGYGYTF
TRBV2 CAAQAVGNNYGYTF
TRBV5-1 CASSLGLGAGNEKLFF
TRBV5-4 CASSKIGLAGPQDTQYF
TRBV4-3 CASSQNRPGQGPYLLDTQYF
TRBV6-1 CASSEGTGLETQYF
TRBV7-9 CASSYRLAGNAYEQYF
TRBV19 CASEAPNSYEQYF
TRBV7-9 CASARGEGSYGYTF
TRBV15 CATSGATGGNEKLFF
TRBV4-1 CASSQPGAALNYGYTF
TRBV4-2 CASSQWGLAGDEQFF
TRBV19 CASSNSGNYNEQFF
TRBV9 CASSVALSEVGELFF
TRBV19 CASSTSYEGTEAFF
TRBV25-1 CASSVDRSNIQYF
TRBV27 CASSLGQGGEQYF
TRBV5-6 CASSSEAGKQYF
TRBV15 CATSRDLYLRGNTIYF
TRBV5-1 CASSFTSGRNEQFF
TRBV4-3 CASSQLGQGDTGELFF
TRBV7-9 CASSIRDRSYEQYF
TRBV4-1 CASSQDMGTKTYNEQFF
TRBV20-1 CSAYDREKLFF
TRBV18 CASSPWTAGQGGSYEQYF
TRBV27 CASSLRGGGRSGQPQHF
TRBV11-2 CASSSITGGRYEQYF
TRBV27 CASSLLTPGEGQETQYF
TRBV4-3 CASTTLGTANTEAFF
TRBV5-8 CASSFLPRQGDNYGYTF
TRBV11-2 CASSLQVANTIYF
TRBV6-6 CASSYGSRAYEQYF
TRBV5-1 CASSSVGAANEKLFF
TRBV7-9 CASSLGAGLAKNIQYF
TRBV5-1 CASSPGGQGMRSGNTIYF
TRBV20-1 CSARVLHGYTF
TRBV5-1 CASSLNPGQGSYEQYF
TRBV4-1 CASSQRAANYGYTF
TRBV6-5 CASSYSGTGGSYEQYF
TRBV11-2 CASSMTAAPWEQYF
TRBV7-6 CASSRLPAQETGLMNTEAFF
TRBV4-3 CASSQQGANTGELFF
TRBV9 CASSLGRATNEKLFF
TRBV6-1 CASSERERSYEQYF
TRBV19 CASSPGTSGEDTQYF